The 27 T cell receptor beta chains listed next were all sequenced from one sample in a study of metastatic and nonmetastatic thyroid tumors (dated by TCRdb to about 2020). No treatment had been received by any patient before thyroid surgery. Preparation of the library involved PCR. Sequencing used an Illumina HiSeq 4000. In-frame beta chains were kept once TCRdb had trimmed the public reads at Q25 with fastp and called clones with MiXCR. In all, the sample holds some 83,000 clones, and about an eighth of those were seen once. The top ten clonotypes cover around 8.8% of the sample. Material for sequencing was tumor tissue. The receptors here all came from a female donor with papillary thyroid cancer or a benign thyroid nodule (not recorded which). Some clones in this sample may be carry-over from other donors' samples.

In its sample, this clone was seen many times. Within the sample, other DNA sequences also encode this same CDR3. The chain joins TRBV3-1 to TRBJ2-3; weak D call: TRBD1 (6 bases). V lost 4 bases, J lost 4 bases, and 12 bases lay in between. The CDR3 is made up of 14 amino acids. From germline, CDR1 is LGHDT and CDR2 YNNKEL (reference sequence). DNA for the CDR3: TGTGCCAGCAGCCTCGGTGGGGGCTCAGATACGCAGTATTTT. Translated: CASSLGGGSDTQYF.

A word on this clone: A read error may produce the germline difference seen at one junction end. This rearrangement joins TRBV5-1 to TRBJ2-7; tentatively, D is TRBD2 (5 bases). The CDR3 runs to 18 residues. Looked up from germline, CDR1 is SGHRS and CDR2 is YFSETQ. The CDR3 nucleotides are TGCGCCAGCAGCTTGGTCCCGCATAGCGTGGGTACCTCCTACGAGCAGTATTTC. Translation: CASSLVPHSVGTSYEQYF. The full variable domain, its missing parts supplied by reference TRBV5-1 and TRBJ2-7, is KAGVTQTPRYLIKTRGQQVTLSCSPISGHRSVSWYQQTPGQGLQFLFEYFSETQRNKGNFPGRFSGRQFSNSRSEMNVSTLELGDSALYLCASSLVPHSVGTSYEQYFGPGTRLTVT.

This clone was recorded at least ten times. V usage is TRBV29-1 and J usage is TRBJ2-1; weak D call: TRBD1 (6 bases). This CDR3 contains 12 residues. Germline CDR1 reads SQVTM; CDR2 reads ANQGSEA. V lost 6 bases and J 6 bases, leaving 12 bases between the germline ends. The CDR3 reads CSVAKGVNEQFF. Written as DNA, the CDR3 is TGCAGCGTAGCCAAGGGGGTCAATGAGCAGTTCTTC.

This clone was seen many times. V and J are TRBV29-1 and TRBJ1-1; 7 bases are shared with TRBD1. This CDR3 is built from 12 residues. Germline V gives CDR1 SQVTM, CDR2 ANQGSEA. The V gene end was trimmed by 4 bases and the J gene end by 4 bases; junction bases not matched to a gene: 3. This chain's CDR3 is CSVGQGFTEAFF. Here the CDR3 DNA reads TGCAGCGTTGGACAGGGCTTCACTGAAGCTTTCTTT.

This clone was counted a few times. Just one base apart from a much larger clone, this may be a read error. V usage is TRBV19 and J usage is TRBJ1-1; no firm D call. The CDR3 is 14 residues long. Per the germline V gene, CDR1 is LNHDA and CDR2 is SQIVND (reference sequence). V lost 3 bases and J lost 1, with 9 bases in between. The CDR3 DNA follows: TGTGCCAGTAGTATTCAGGAGCCGAACACTGAAGCTTTCTTT. It specifies CASSIQEPNTEAFF.

The CDR3 here is CASSVLLAGEAGGRGYEQYF. The CDR3 DNA reads TGTGCCAGCAGTGTTTTGCTAGCGGGAGAGGCAGGCGGGAGGGGATACGAGCAGTACTTC. This chain joins TRBV25-1 and TRBJ2-7; 10 bases agree with TRBD2. J gave up 4 bases and V 4 bases, and 22 bases lay outside the gene matches. This CDR3 region has 20 residues. CDR1 MGHDK and CDR2 SYGVNS come from the germline V gene.

This clone has ten or more counts. The chain carries TRBV11-2 and TRBJ2-7, with no clear D. CDR1 and CDR2 from the germline V gene are SGHAT and FQNNGV. Trimming pared 3 bases from V and 5 bases from J, leaving 14 bases between. This CDR3 spans 14 amino acids. The CDR3 DNA sequence: TGTGCCAGCAGCTTTTACTCGAGCAACGACGAGCAGTACTTC. Translation gives CASSFYSSNDEQYF.

The table lists this clone with many counts. CDR3 in amino acids: CASSSRARHGENEQFF. CDR3 nucleotides: TGTGCCAGCAGCTCCCGAGCGAGGCACGGGGAAAATGAGCAGTTCTTC. The chain combines TRBV11-2 with TRBJ2-1, with D perhaps matching TRBD2 (5 bases). This CDR3 comprises 16 residues. Germline values: CDR1 SGHAT, CDR2 FQNNGV. The germline V and J ends were trimmed by 4 bases and 7 bases, with 20 bases remaining between them.

This clone has a count of ten or more. The chain has TRBV28 and TRBJ2-1, with 13 bases matching TRBD2. CDR3 length: 16 residues. Germline lookup yields CDR1 MDHEN and CDR2 SYDVKM. The V and J ends lost 7 bases and 6 bases, in that order; junction bases with no gene match: 9. CDR3 nucleotides: TGTGCCAGCACCTCGGGGGGACTAGCGGGATTCAATGAGCAGTTCTTC. Its translation: CASTSGGLAGFNEQFF. Drawing the rest from reference TRBV28 and TRBJ2-1, the complete variable domain is DVKVTQSSRYLVKRTGEKVFLECVQDMDHENMFWYRQDPGLGLRLIYFSYDVKMKEKGDIPEGYSVSREKKERFSLILESASTNQTSMYLCASTSGGLAGFNEQFFGPGTRLTVL.

On this clone itself: This may arise from a read error, as a much more abundant clone is one base away. The CDR3 sequence: CASSWTRGSEQYF. CDR3 bases: TGTGCCAGCAGCTGGACGAGGGGATCCGAGCAGTACTTC. The chain links TRBV11-1 to TRBJ2-7, with D perhaps TRBD1 or TRBD2 (5 bases each). V lost 4 bases to trimming and J lost 6 bases, with 13 bases between them. The CDR3 spans 13 residues. CDR1 SGHAT and CDR2 FQDESV come from the germline V gene (reference sequence).

This clone showed up many times. The rearrangement joins TRBV7-2 to TRBJ1-5; 9 bases are shared with TRBD1. The CDR3 is made up of 15 amino acids. Germline V gives CDR1 SGHTA, CDR2 FQGNSA. V lost 1 base and J lost 7; bases outside the gene matches: 5. The CDR3 coding sequence is TGTGCCAGCAGCTTAGACACAGGGGGCAGGCAGCCCCAGCATTTT. Translation gives CASSLDTGGRQPQHF.

This clone was recorded at least ten times. A much more abundant neighbour one base away suggests this may be a read error. The same CDR3 arises from other DNA sequences in this sample as well. The J gene is TRBJ2-2, the V gene TRBV6-5; 8 bases map to TRBD2. Germline CDR1 is MNHEY and CDR2 is SVGAGI. The CDR3 totals 15 residues. The CDR3 reads CASSYSFPGAGELVF. Here the CDR3 DNA reads TGTGCCAGCAGTTACTCATTCCCGGGAGCGGGGGAGCTGGTTTTT.

This clone occurred many times. A read error may be the cause here, since a much bigger clone is one base away. The genes are TRBV12-3 or TRBV12-4 and TRBJ1-3, with TRBD1 as a possible D gene (5 bases). This CDR3 region has 14 residues. The CDR3 coding sequence is TGTGCCAGCGGTTTCGGGGGTGCTGGAAACACCATATATTTT. Encoded protein: CASGFGGAGNTIYF.

The table lists this clone with many counts. The chain couples TRBV5-5 to TRBJ2-4, with 10 bases aligning to TRBD2. In germline, CDR1 is SGHKS, CDR2 YYEKEE (reference sequence). The CDR3 is made up of 19 amino acids. J gave up 1 base and V 0 bases, and 10 bases lay outside the gene matches. As DNA, the CDR3 is TGTGCCAGCAGCTTGGGTCCTAGCGGGAGCGTGAGGGCCAAAAACATTCAGTACTTC. This codes for CASSLGPSGSVRAKNIQYF.

CDR3 protein: CARADRGVWGTQYF. The DNA of the CDR3 is TGTGCCAGAGCGGACAGGGGGGTTTGGGGGACCCAGTACTTC. V is TRBV2 and J is TRBJ2-5; 10 nucleotides match TRBD1. Trimming took 9 bases from V and 7 from J; bases not matched to a gene: 11. The germline CDR1 and CDR2 sequences are SNHLY and FYNNEI. This CDR3 is 14 amino acids long.

The sample holds many counts of this clone. This chain joins TRBV2 and TRBJ2-1; 14 bases are a match to TRBD2. V gave up 4 bases and J gave up 7 bases; unmatched junction bases: 3. The CDR3 has 15 residues. Germline CDR1 SNHLY, CDR2 FYNNEI. This CDR3 is CASSVRLAGGNEQFF. The CDR3 DNA reads TGTGCCAGCAGTGTAAGACTAGCGGGAGGGAATGAGCAGTTCTTC.

This clone was counted at least ten times. The DNA for the CDR3 is TGTGCCAGCAGTTTATCGGGAGGCCGGGGCGGGGAGCTGTTTTTT. It yields the protein CASSLSGGRGGELFF. V gene TRBV27 combines with J gene TRBJ2-2; D is possibly TRBD2 (6 bases). V lost 0 bases and J lost 7, with 12 bases in between. Germline assignment: CDR1 MNHEY and CDR2 SMNVEV (reference sequence). The CDR3 runs 15 residues.

This clone was counted between two and nine times. This sequence may be a read error, since a much larger clone differs from it by one base. This same CDR3 is encoded by further DNA sequences in the sample. V is TRBV10-3 and J is TRBJ1-6; D perhaps matches TRBD1 (5 bases). Germline loops: CDR1 ENHRY, CDR2 SYGVKD. This CDR3 contains 13 residues. The CDR3 DNA follows: TGCGCCATCAAGACAGAGAGTAATTCACCCCTCCACTTT. This codes for CAIKTESNSPLHF.

A few counts support this clone. The junction differs from germline at one of its ends, possibly a read error. The chain has TRBV2 and TRBJ1-1, with D maybe TRBD1 (6 bases). Per the germline V gene, CDR1 is SNHLY and CDR2 is FYNNEI. The CDR3 spans 14 residues. The CDR3 DNA follows: TGTGCCAGCAGAAAGGACAGTGTGAACATTGAAGATTTCTTT. It specifies CASRKDSVNIEDFF.

This clone was recorded many times. The chain employs TRBV7-3 and TRBJ2-7; TRBD2 is a possible D gene (5 bases). The CDR3 extends over 14 amino acids. Trimming took off 2 bases at V and 4 bases at J, with 12 bases between the two ends. The germline gives CDR1 SGHTA, CDR2 FQGTGA. This chain's CDR3 is CASSLGGRRYEQYF. The CDR3 region has the DNA TGTGCCAGCAGCTTAGGTGGGAGAAGGTACGAGCAGTACTTC.

The chain links TRBV5-8 to TRBJ1-2; TRBD1 is a possible D gene (5 bases). V was cut by 4 bases and J by 8 bases, with 18 bases left in between. Germline-derived CDR1 and CDR2 are SGHTS and YDEGEE. The CDR3 extends over 14 amino acids. The CDR3 here is CASSPGTSTRGYTF. The CDR3 DNA sequence: TGTGCCAGCAGCCCCGGGACCTCTACCCGCGGCTACACCTTC.

The chain carries TRBV5-4 and TRBJ1-1; maybe TRBD1 (5 bases). The CDR3 has 14 amino acids. Germline-derived CDR1 and CDR2 are SGHNT and YYREEE (reference sequence). The V end lost 0 bases, the J end lost 8 bases, and 14 bases lay between the germline ends. The CDR3 bases are TGTGCCAGCAGCTTGGATCCAGGGTTCGCAGAAGCTTTCTTT. Protein sequence: CASSLDPGFAEAFF.

This clone was recorded at least ten times. The chain links TRBV19 to TRBJ1-2, with unresolved D. Germline V gives CDR1 LNHDA, CDR2 SQIVND (reference sequence). The CDR3 totals 15 residues. V gave up 5 bases and J gave up 4 bases, with 17 bases separating them. The CDR3 loop reads CASSAGLRASYGYTF. For the CDR3, the DNA is TGTGCCAGTAGTGCTGGACTTCGGGCTTCCTATGGCTACACCTTC.

This clone was picked up many times. The same CDR3 also results from other DNA sequences found in this sample. The J gene is TRBJ1-1, the V gene TRBV19; no clear D. The germline CDR1 and CDR2 sequences are LNHDA and SQIVND (reference sequence). The CDR3 runs to 12 residues. V shed 3 bases and J shed 5 bases, with 7 bases lying between them. Written as DNA, the CDR3 is TGTGCCAGTAGTATCCGAGGGACTGAAGCTTTCTTT. Protein: CASSIRGTEAFF.

This clone has at least ten counts. V usage is TRBV29-1 and J usage is TRBJ1-1; TRBD1 might be the D (6 bases). The ends were cut back, 6 bases at V and 3 bases at J, with 17 bases in the middle. This CDR3 region has 14 residues. CDR1 is SQVTM, CDR2 ANQGSEA, per germline. CDR3 coding DNA: TGCAGCGTCGGGGGTCAGGGGTGGTACACTGAAGCTTTCTTT. It is translated as CSVGGQGWYTEAFF. Using reference TRBV29-1 and TRBJ1-1 for the parts outside the CDR3, the full variable domain is SAVISQKPSRDICQRGTSLTIQCQVDSQVTMMFWYRQQPGQSLTLIATANQGSEATYESGFVIDKFPISRPNLTFSTLTVSNMSPEDSSIYLCSVGGQGWYTEAFFGQGTRLTVV.

The rearrangement links TRBV3-1 to TRBJ2-5; 9 bases line up with TRBD1. The CDR3 is made up of 15 amino acids. Germline V CDR1 and CDR2: LGHDT, YNNKEL (reference sequence). V dropped 3 bases and J dropped 1; count of bases not matched to a gene: 3. CDR3 DNA sequence: TGTGCCAGCAGCCATATGGGACAGGGCCAAGAGACCCAGTACTTC. Encoded protein: CASSHMGQGQETQYF.

This clone was seen ten or more times. The genes are TRBV7-9 and TRBJ2-1; TRBD2 matches at 7 bases. The CDR3 loop spans 15 amino acids. The trim removed 4 bases at V and 8 bases at J, leaving 11 bases unmatched. The germline V gene has CDR1 SEHNR and CDR2 FQNEAQ (reference sequence). The CDR3 sequence is CASSSIAGPRHEQFF. The CDR3 DNA reads TGTGCCAGCAGCTCGATAGCGGGCCCTCGACATGAGCAGTTCTTC.